This T cell receptor beta chain was recovered during a study of neoadjuvant anti-PD-1 for oral cavity cancer. Study information: Around day 43, patients without progression received a fourth nivolumab dose before surgery. General study results and limits: Treg/Th17 ratio rose with pretreatment blood and fell with post-treatment tumor TCRbeta clonality. Post-nivolumab, blood T cell clonality was significantly elevated in non-responders.

Assay: immunoSEQ multiplex PCR; the TCRdb copy retains only in-frame clones and omits some. This table has about 13,000 clones, approximately 70% appearing once. Comments on this clone: Its antigen is still unknown.

V lost 5 bases, J lost 5 bases, and 7 bases stayed unmatched. The V gene's germline CDR1 is SGHTA and CDR2 FQGTGA. The CDR3 has 14 residues. The patients had HPV-negative, locally advanced oral cavity squamous cell carcinoma. The starting material was PBMCs, obtained before nivolumab (anti-PD-1) treatment. The origin of this receptor is a person aged 40 to 85 with oral cavity squamous cell carcinoma. This chain connects TRBV7-3 to TRBJ2-7; TRBD1 matches at 9 bases. DNA for the CDR3: TGTGCCAGCAGCCGCGGACAGGGGCGACACGAGCAGTACTTC. Protein product: CASSRGQGRHEQYF.